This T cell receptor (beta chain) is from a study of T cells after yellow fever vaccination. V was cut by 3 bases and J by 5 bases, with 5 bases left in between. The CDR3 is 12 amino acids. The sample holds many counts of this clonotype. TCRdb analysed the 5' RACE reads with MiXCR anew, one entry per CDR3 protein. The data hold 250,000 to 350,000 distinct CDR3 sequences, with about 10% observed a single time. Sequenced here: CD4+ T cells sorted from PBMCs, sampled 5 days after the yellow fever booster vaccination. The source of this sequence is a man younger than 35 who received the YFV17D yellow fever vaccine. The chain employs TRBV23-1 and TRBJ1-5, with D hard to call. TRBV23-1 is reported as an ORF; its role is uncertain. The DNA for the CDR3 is TGCGCCAGCAGTCAGCGTGATCAGCCCCAGCATTTT. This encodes CASSQRDQPQHF.